Listed below are T cell receptor beta chains from one sample, sequenced in a study of immune characterization of retroperitoneal liposarcoma. Using its own MiXCR run on the PCR reads, TCRdb lists one record per CDR3 protein. The table includes approximately 9,000 distinct CDR3 sequences, about 30% detected once. Sequencing used tumor tissue. These receptors were obtained from a male donor with retroperitoneal liposarcoma. Both conserved end residues are part of each CDR3. D genes are given only for firm matches. Not all rows give a size; the values are once, few, many and, for expanded clones, a class.

>TRBV12-3/TRBV12-4|.|TRBJ2-6|many
CASSTISSGANVLTF
TGTGCCAGCAGTACCATATCCTCTGGGGCCAACGTCCTGACTTTC
>TRBV12-3/TRBV12-4|TRBD2|TRBJ2-5|.
CASSFIAGDQETQYF
TGTGCCAGCAGTTTTATAGCGGGGGACCAAGAGACCCAGTACTTC
>TRBV7-9|.|TRBJ2-1|many
CASSTLHYRGDEQFF
TGTGCCAGCAGCACCCTGCATTACCGGGGCGACGAGCAGTTCTTC
>TRBV7-2|.|TRBJ2-3|medium-sized
CASSLAQLTDTQYF
TGTGCCAGCAGCTTAGCCCAGCTCACAGATACGCAGTATTTT
>TRBV6-1|.|TRBJ2-5|many
CASSEGVQETQYF
TGTGCCAGCAGTGAAGGGGTCCAAGAGACCCAGTACTTC
>TRBV6-1|.|TRBJ2-6|few
CASSSVGPGANVLTF
TGTGCCAGTAGCTCAGTAGGGCCTGGGGCCAACGTCCTGACTTTC
>TRBV7-2|.|TRBJ2-7|.
CASSLEWFGFSYEQYF
TGTGCCAGCAGCTTAGAGTGGTTTGGGTTCTCCTACGAGCAGTACTTC
>TRBV28|.|TRBJ2-1|.
CASSLLGGEQFF
TGTGCCAGCAGTTTATTGGGTGGCGAGCAGTTCTTC
>TRBV12-3/TRBV12-4|.|TRBJ2-3|many
CASSPTSSVADTQYF
TGTGCCAGCAGCCCCACTAGCTCCGTCGCAGATACGCAGTATTTT
>TRBV5-6|.|TRBJ1-1|.
CASSLMVTEAFF
TGTGCCAGCAGCTTGATGGTTACTGAAGCTTTCTTT
>TRBV6-5|TRBD2|TRBJ2-1|.
CASSPRTSAGDEQFF
TGTGCCAGCAGTCCCCGGACTAGCGCAGGGGATGAGCAGTTCTTC
>TRBV7-2|.|TRBJ1-1|medium-sized
CASSLGSSTAEAFF
TGTGCCAGCAGCTTAGGCAGTTCAACGGCTGAAGCTTTCTTT
>TRBV7-9|.|TRBJ2-1|medium-sized
CASSLISGGGETQFF
TGTGCCAGCAGCTTAATTTCCGGGGGCGGGGAGACCCAGTTCTTC
>TRBV6-1|TRBD1|TRBJ1-2|few
CARRTGFYGYTF
TGTGCCAGAAGGACAGGATTCTATGGCTACACCTTC
>TRBV6-1|TRBD2|TRBJ2-1|many
CASSSGLAGFQETQFF
TGTGCCAGCAGCTCCGGACTAGCGGGGTTCCAAGAGACCCAGTTCTTC
>TRBV7-2|.|TRBJ1-2|many
CASSLGSQGRTPNYGYTF
TGTGCCAGCAGCTTAGGTTCGCAGGGCCGGACCCCTAACTATGGCTACACCTTC
>TRBV6-2/TRBV6-3|TRBD1|TRBJ2-6|.
CASSFGTAISGANVLTF
TGTGCCAGCAGCTTCGGGACAGCCATCTCTGGGGCCAACGTCCTGACTTTC
>TRBV6-1|.|TRBJ2-7|medium-sized
CASFAPAGSEQYF
TGTGCCAGCTTCGCACCCGCCGGCAGTGAGCAGTACTTC
>TRBV27|.|TRBJ2-4|few
CASLGTLPYAQYF
TGTGCCAGCCTCGGGACTTTACCCTACGCGCAGTACTTC
>TRBV6-5|TRBD1|TRBJ2-5|.
CASSEQLQGKAETQYF
TGTGCCAGCAGTGAACAGCTACAGGGGAAGGCGGAGACCCAGTACTTC
>TRBV12-3/TRBV12-4|TRBD1|TRBJ2-5|medium-sized
CASSSPGTGLSETQYF
TGTGCCAGCAGTTCGCCAGGGACAGGTCTTTCAGAGACCCAGTACTTC
>TRBV7-2|.|TRBJ2-3|.
CASSLLGGADTQYF
TGTGCCAGCAGCTTACTCGGGGGCGCAGATACGCAGTATTTT
>TRBV27|.|TRBJ2-1|medium-sized
CASSPRGFYNEQFF
TGTGCCAGCAGTCCTAGGGGCTTCTACAATGAGCAGTTCTTC
>TRBV4-1|.|TRBJ2-3|.
CASSHPGADTQYF
TGCGCCAGCAGCCACCCGGGCGCAGATACGCAGTATTTT
>TRBV5-6|.|TRBJ2-1|.
CASSFRLPGPAAYNEQFF
TGTGCCAGCAGCTTCCGGTTACCGGGCCCCGCCGCCTACAATGAGCAGTTCTTC